The 15 T cell receptor beta chains presented below share a single source sample, sequenced in a study of T-cell memory formation after mild COVID-19. TCRdb used MiXCR to reprocess the 5' RACE reads, holding one entry per CDR3 protein. This repertoire shows 55,000 to 70,000 distinct CDR3 sequences, 25% to 35% found once; its top ten account for roughly 44%. The sample was PBMCs or a T cell subset sorted from them (not recorded which). The receptors here all came from a man aged 18 to 30 who had mild COVID-19 (a few samples of this study predate the infection). Cell type and time point are not known.

This clonotype has just a few counts. This chain joins TRBV7-3 and TRBJ2-1; 11 bases are shared with TRBD1. Germline assignment: CDR1 SGHTA and CDR2 FQGTGA. The CDR3 is made up of 14 amino acids. The V gene end was trimmed by 5 bases and the J gene end by 9 bases; junction bases not matched to a gene: 6. CDR3 in amino acids: CASSIGQGAAEQFF. CDR3 nucleotides: TGTGCCAGCAGCATAGGACAGGGGGCGGCTGAGCAGTTCTTC.

This clonotype was counted only a few times. J is TRBJ1-3 and V is TRBV12-3 or TRBV12-4; D not resolved. This CDR3 is built from 14 residues. Trimming took 3 bases from V and 3 from J, leaving 9 bases between them. The CDR3 DNA reads as TGTGCCAGCAGTTTTTACAGCTTTGGAAACACCATATATTTT. Its translation is CASSFYSFGNTIYF.

This rearrangement joins TRBV4-1 to TRBJ2-1, with D unclear. CDR1 is MGHRA and CDR2 is YSYEKL in the germline V gene. V lost 2 bases and J lost 0, with 11 bases in between. The CDR3 totals 16 residues. The CDR3 DNA follows: TGCGCCAGCAGCCAAAGGGAAAGTAGCTCCTACAATGAGCAGTTCTTC. The encoded protein is CASSQRESSSYNEQFF.

Turning to this clonotype: A single base separates this from a much larger clone, so it may be a read error. The chain uses TRBV18 and TRBJ2-5, with no clear D. This CDR3 has 12 residues. The germline CDR1 and CDR2 sequences are KGHSH and LQKENI. For the CDR3, the DNA is TGTGACAGCTGTGACTTTCAAGAGACCCAGTACTTC. It is translated as CDSCDFQETQYF.

This clonotype has more than one count but fewer than ten. In DNA form, the CDR3 reads TGCAGCGTTGAATGGAGTTTCGAGACCCAGTACTTC. Translating gives CSVEWSFETQYF. V and J are TRBV29-1 and TRBJ2-5; D gene uncertain. CDR1 SQVTM and CDR2 ANQGSEA come from the germline V gene. The CDR3 length is 12 residues. V lost 2 bases, J lost 5 bases, and 9 bases lay in between.

Here the CDR3 reads CASSLEPTLQETQYF. CDR3 nucleotides: TGTGCCAGCAGCTTGGAGCCGACCTTGCAAGAGACCCAGTACTTC. The chain uses TRBV5-4 and TRBJ2-5; D not resolved. The germline V and J ends were trimmed by 0 bases and 2 bases, with 11 bases remaining between them. The CDR3 is made up of 15 amino acids. Germline assignment: CDR1 SGHNT and CDR2 YYREEE (reference sequence).

This chain links TRBV6-2 or TRBV6-3 with TRBJ2-7; D is uncertain. The CDR3 consists of 15 residues. The V end was cut by 6 bases, the J end by 3 bases, with 18 bases between. Germline CDR1 is MNHEY and CDR2 is SVGEGT. The CDR3 DNA reads as TGTGCCAGCAGGGGAAGAAAGGACGGAGACTACGAGCAGTACGTC. This sequence encodes CASRGRKDGDYEQYV.

The chain carries TRBV29-1 and TRBJ1-2; D gene uncertain. Germline values: CDR1 SQVTM, CDR2 ANQGSEA. V was pared by 0 bases and J by 8 bases, with 10 bases between. The CDR3 extends over 12 amino acids. The DNA for the CDR3 is TGCAGCGTTGAAGATGCCGAGGAAGGCTACACCTTC. The encoded protein is CSVEDAEEGYTF.

This sequence joins TRBV20-1 and TRBJ1-2, with 11 bases matching TRBD1. Unmatched junction bases numbered 6, after V lost 3 bases and J lost 6 bases. This CDR3 spans 14 amino acids. In germline, CDR1 is DFQATT, CDR2 SNEGSKA (reference sequence). The CDR3 coding sequence is TGCAGTGCTAGTGCCGGACAGGGGGCGGATGGCTACACCTTC. Its translation: CSASAGQGADGYTF.

This clonotype was seen only a few times. V is TRBV3-1 and J is TRBJ2-1; 8 nucleotides agree with TRBD2. Germline assignment: CDR1 LGHDT and CDR2 YNNKEL (reference sequence). The CDR3 contains 14 residues. V shed 1 base and J 7 bases; nucleotides not matched to a gene: 3. CDR3 sequence: CASSQGLATNEQFF. The CDR3 DNA sequence: TGTGCCAGCAGCCAAGGACTAGCGACGAATGAGCAGTTCTTC.

This clonotype was picked up many times. The DNA for the CDR3 is TGTGCCAGCAGTTACCCGGGACAGGCTTTCCTTTCTTACGAGCAGTACTTC. Translated: CASSYPGQAFLSYEQYF. V gene TRBV6-2 or TRBV6-3 combines with J gene TRBJ2-7; the match to TRBD1 covers 8 bases. V shed 2 bases, J shed 4 bases, and the junction held 13 bases outside the gene matches. The germline V gene encodes CDR1 MNHEY and CDR2 SVGEGT. CDR3 size: 17 residues.

The chain is built from TRBV4-1 and TRBJ2-5; D is possibly TRBD2 (6 bases). The ends were cut back, 4 bases at V and 1 base at J, with 16 bases in the middle. The germline gives CDR1 MGHRA, CDR2 YSYEKL. This CDR3 region has 16 residues. The CDR3 sequence is CASSREAWGVQETQYF. DNA of the CDR3: TGCGCCAGCAGCCGTGAGGCGTGGGGGGTCCAAGAGACCCAGTACTTC.

This rearrangement joins TRBV10-3 to TRBJ2-7, with 7 bases lining up with TRBD1. Germline CDR1 ENHRY, CDR2 SYGVKD. The trim removed 3 bases at V and 2 bases at J, leaving 10 bases unmatched. This CDR3 region has 16 residues. Here the CDR3 DNA reads TGTGCCATCAGTGAACACGACAGGGCCGGCCCCTACGAGCAGTACGTC. Protein: CAISEHDRAGPYEQYV.

This clonotype was counted between two and nine times. This sequence joins TRBV27 and TRBJ2-7; maybe TRBD2 (6 bases). CDR1 is MNHEY and CDR2 is SMNVEV in the germline V gene (reference sequence). V was pared by 6 bases and J by 0 bases, with 18 bases between. The CDR3 extends over 16 amino acids. The CDR3 spells CASSPFSLTSSYEQYV. In DNA form, the CDR3 reads TGTGCCAGCAGCCCGTTCTCCCTGACTAGCTCCTACGAGCAGTACGTC.

This clonotype was counted at least ten times. The genes are TRBV14 and TRBJ2-5; D ambiguous. V was trimmed by 3 bases and J by 1 base, leaving 6 bases between them. CDR3 length: 13 residues. CDR1 is SGHDN and CDR2 is FVKESK in the germline V gene. CDR3 residues: CASSQGIQETQYF. DNA of the CDR3: TGTGCCAGCAGCCAGGGCATCCAAGAGACCCAGTACTTC.